This entry is about one T cell receptor (beta chain). The data stem from a study of blood T cell repertoires in COVID-19. The overall study: Acute and convalescent COVID-19 samples came from the United States, Italy and Spain. The cDNA or gDNA used as material had been derived from T cells, B-cell-depleted T cells, or PBMCs.

Methods used by the authors: Counts of nucleated cells, estimated from reference gene primer amplification, were obtained. Only in-frame clones appear in the TCRdb table, and some are missing; sequencing was by immunoSEQ multiplex PCR. The V and J calls and the clone size are those of that table, but D and trimming were determined from the DNA. The sample contains about 170,000 clones, more than 70% of which appear only once. Germline V gene lookup returns CDR1 MNHNY and CDR2 SVGAGI (reference sequence). The V gene end was trimmed by 5 bases and the J gene end by 5 bases; junction bases not matched to a gene: 6. This CDR3 comprises 13 residues.

The receptor comes from a man in his fifties who had recovered from COVID-19. V and J are TRBV6-6 and TRBJ2-7; TRBD2 matches 7 bases. Sequencing was done on a sample of peripheral blood. The CDR3 DNA reads TGTGCCAGCAGTCGGACTAGATTTCACGAGCAGTACTTC. The encoded protein is CASSRTRFHEQYF.